The table lists the clone carrying this TCR beta chain with a few counts. From germline, CDR1 is LGHDT and CDR2 YNNKEL (reference sequence). This CDR3 has 15 amino acids. Trimming removed 0 bases from V and 4 bases from J, with 10 bases in between. The authors' processing: Quantification of nucleated cells was approximated via reference gene primer amplification. The assay was immunoSEQ multiplex PCR, and TCRdb's table has in-frame clones only and misses some. The DNA was the basis for D and trimming; V, J and clone size are from that table. Of about 320,000 clones in the sample, 75% to 85% were seen once. The record originates from a study of blood T cell repertoires in COVID-19. Study-level background: The United States, Italy and Spain provided the acute and convalescent COVID-19 samples. The cDNA or gDNA used as material had been derived from T cells, B-cell-depleted T cells, or PBMCs.

The J gene is TRBJ1-5, the V gene TRBV3-1 (or the pseudogene TRBV3-2), with D unclear. The sequenced material came from peripheral blood. The clonotype comes from a human donor in a cohort sampled during active COVID-19. The CDR3 DNA sequence: TGTGCCAGCAGCCAAGATCATGGGAGTAATCAGCCCCAGCATTTT. As protein: CASSQDHGSNQPQHF.